This T cell receptor beta chain stems from a study of control samples from healthy donors and cancer patients. CDR1 and CDR2 (germline): LGHNA, YNFKEQ. V lost 1 base to trimming and J lost 8 bases, with 9 bases between them. This CDR3 has 13 amino acids. The repertoire was sequenced with immunoSEQ multiplex PCR; TCRdb's copy has only in-frame clones and lacks some. The data show under 450,000 clones, with about nine tenths seen just once and 5.5% to 7.5% held by the top ten. The J gene is TRBJ1-3, the V gene TRBV4-2; D remains unclear. Sequencing used PBMCs. This clonotype was obtained from a man aged 35 to 55 with head and neck cancer. This chain's CDR3 is CASSQVEGDTIYF. As DNA, the CDR3 is TGTGCCAGCAGCCAAGTGGAGGGAGACACCATATATTTT.